These T cell receptor beta chains were read from a single sample in a study of cytomegalovirus exposure and HLA in healthy donors. Profiled with immunoSEQ multiplex PCR; TCRdb holds only in-frame clones, not every one. The sample comprises about 150,000 clones, approximately 85% of which are singletons, and just over 2.5% rests with the top ten. The sequencing sample was made of PBMCs. Source of these receptors: a young man in good health and CMV-seropositive. Each CDR3 is given with its conserved first and last residue. A D gene is named only where the DNA matches it firmly. Part of the rows lack a size; the others show once, few, many or a class for expanded clones.

17	TRBV7-9	.	TRBJ2-7	TRBD1	CASSLSVVGQGYYEQYF	TGTGCCAGCAGCTTGTCTGTGGTAGGACAGGGATACTACGAGCAGTACTTC
13	TRBV4-2	few	TRBJ2-1	TRBD1	CASSQTRQGAEFF	TGTGCCAGCAGCCAGACGAGACAGGGGGCCGAGTTCTTC
14	TRBV4-3	.	TRBJ2-3	.	CASSLLSSTDTQYF	TGCGCCAGCAGCCTACTATCTAGCACAGATACGCAGTATTTT
12	TRBV7-9	.	TRBJ1-3	.	CASSQTGNTIYF	TGTGCCAGCAGCCAGACAGGAAACACCATATATTTT
14	TRBV19	.	TRBJ2-5	.	CASSIPFRQETQYF	TGTGCCAGTAGTATCCCCTTCAGGCAAGAGACCCAGTACTTC
18	TRBV28	once	TRBJ2-4	.	CASSFEGEGPLAKNIQYF	TGTGCCAGCAGTTTCGAGGGGGAGGGCCCTCTAGCCAAAAACATTCAGTACTTC
14	TRBV7-3	.	TRBJ2-3	.	CASSTAASTDTQYF	TGTGCCAGCAGCACAGCGGCTAGCACAGATACGCAGTATTTT
15	TRBV18	.	TRBJ2-1	TRBD2	CASSPRTSGSYEQFF	TGTGCCAGCTCACCCCGGACTAGCGGGAGTTATGAGCAGTTCTTC
15	TRBV18	.	TRBJ1-1	.	CASSPRQRMTTEAFF	TGTGCCAGCTCACCCCGACAGAGGATGACCACTGAAGCTTTCTTT
15	TRBV7-2	.	TRBJ2-1	TRBD2	CASSALAGTYNEQFF	TGTGCCAGCAGCGCCCTAGCGGGAACCTACAATGAGCAGTTCTTC